These 24 T cell receptor beta chains originate from one sample sequenced in a study of vaccination and CD4 T cells after COVID-19. Researchers used the Oncomine TCR Beta short-read assay to sequence DNA from cultured CD4+ T cells. MiXCR was run by TCRdb on the PCR reads, yielding one entry per CDR3 protein. The repertoire holds about 7,700 distinct CDR3 sequences, with just over 40% as singletons. The treatment: roughly ten-day PBMC culture with coronavirus spike peptide pools or control peptides (ViraFEST assay). An unexposed donor provided the CD4+ T cells, which were collected before the COVID-19 pandemic (2011-2018). Their target antigens are unknown. The sample comprised CD4+ T cells from blood, cultured in vitro. The source is a human donor in good health.

This sequence joins TRBV29-1 and TRBJ2-1, with no clear D. Germline CDR1 is SQVTM and CDR2 is ANQGSEA. This CDR3 is built from 12 residues. V dropped 4 bases and J dropped 3 bases, with 7 bases sitting between them. The CDR3 bases are TGCAGCGTTGGTCGGTTCTACAATGAGCAGTTCTTC. It specifies CSVGRFYNEQFF.

This clonotype was detected only a few times. This sequence joins TRBV7-2 and TRBJ1-1; no clear D gene. This CDR3 contains 11 residues. V was shortened by 5 bases and J by 6 bases, with 7 bases between the two germline ends. CDR1 SGHTA and CDR2 FQGNSA come from the germline V gene. This CDR3 reads CASSTFAEAFF. CDR3 in DNA: TGTGCCAGCAGCACGTTCGCTGAAGCTTTCTTT.

The V and J genes are TRBV18 and TRBJ2-1, with 10 bases fitting TRBD1. From germline, CDR1 is KGHSH and CDR2 LQKENI. J gave up 15 bases and V 2 bases, and 10 bases lay outside the gene matches. The CDR3 runs to 14 residues. CDR3 sequence (DNA): TGTGCCAGCTCACCAGACAGGGGGCAGGGATTTCGGTTCTTC. Translation gives CASSPDRGQGFRFF.

This sequence joins TRBV28 and TRBJ2-2, with D uncertain. The CDR3 has 16 residues. CDR1 and CDR2 (germline): MDHEN, SYDVKM. Trimming cost V 7 bases and J 1 base, with 16 bases left between them. The CDR3 DNA reads as TGTGCCAGCACCCTCCCTGAGGCAGGGAACACCGGGGAGCTGTTTTTT. Translating gives CASTLPEAGNTGELFF.

In its sample, this clonotype was seen once. One junction end disagrees with the germline gene, perhaps due to a read error. The rearrangement joins TRBV7-2 to TRBJ2-7; tentatively, D is TRBD2 (5 bases). The germline V gene encodes CDR1 SGHTA and CDR2 FQGNSA. The CDR3 covers 15 residues. The CDR3 protein is CASSSRGTQGYGQYF. The DNA for the CDR3 is TGTGCCAGCAGCTCCCGGGGTACCCAAGGATACGGGCAGTACTTC.

This clonotype appeared once. V gene TRBV29-1 combines with J gene TRBJ2-1; 7 bases agree with TRBD2. The CDR3 totals 14 residues. The trim removed 8 bases at V and 5 bases at J, leaving 12 bases unmatched. Germline CDR1 is SQVTM and CDR2 is ANQGSEA. The CDR3 DNA reads as TGCAGCATCCAGAGACGGGAGGTCCACAATGAGCAGTTCTTC. Protein: CSIQRREVHNEQFF.

The rearrangement links TRBV30 to TRBJ1-6, with a weak D call TRBD1 (5 bases). Trimming pared 5 bases from V and 8 bases from J, leaving 13 bases between. The CDR3 length is 13 residues. Germline V gene data show CDR1 as GTSNPN and CDR2 as SVGIG (reference sequence). CDR3 in DNA: TGTGCCTGGGGGGAGGGACCGCATTCACCCCTCCACTTT. Protein: CAWGEGPHSPLHF.

This chain links TRBV19 with TRBJ2-4; no definite D call. The CDR3 runs to 14 residues. Looked up from germline, CDR1 is LNHDA and CDR2 is SQIVND (reference sequence). The V and J ends lost 9 bases and 7 bases respectively, with 19 bases between them. The CDR3 reads CARGRVPFGNIQYF. Written as DNA, the CDR3 is TGTGCCAGGGGTCGAGTACCCTTCGGGAACATTCAGTACTTC.

V and J are TRBV12-3 or TRBV12-4 and TRBJ1-6; 11 bases match TRBD1. The CDR3 consists of 15 residues. The V and J ends lost 6 bases and 10 bases, in that order; junction bases with no gene match: 8. This CDR3 reads CASSFRTGGGSPLHF. The CDR3 DNA reads as TGTGCCAGCAGCTTTCGGACAGGGGGCGGGTCACCCCTCCACTTT.

The genes are TRBV10-3 and TRBJ2-2, with D tentatively TRBD1 (6 bases). Trimming removed 11 bases at V and 6 bases at J, with 13 bases between. The CDR3 length is 12 residues. Germline loops: CDR1 ENHRY, CDR2 SYGVKD. The CDR3 region is CASQGAAGELFF. For the CDR3, the DNA is TGTGCCTCACAGGGAGCGGCCGGGGAGCTGTTTTTT.

The chain is built from TRBV6-1 and TRBJ2-7; D may correspond to TRBD1 or TRBD2 (6 bases each). The length of the CDR3 is 12 residues. Germline V gives CDR1 MNHNS, CDR2 SASEGT. V shed 10 bases and J shed 5 bases, with 15 bases lying between them. The CDR3 DNA is TGTGCCACCGGTGGGGGGCTTGACGAGCAGTACTTC. Translated: CATGGGLDEQYF.

This clonotype has only a few counts. The rearrangement links TRBV20-1 to TRBJ2-7; TRBD2 is a possible D gene (5 bases). The CDR3 sequence is 14 residues long. Germline loops: CDR1 DFQATT, CDR2 SNEGSKA (reference sequence). V was trimmed by 6 bases and J by 3 bases, leaving 18 bases between them. The CDR3 nucleotides read TGCAGTGCCAAACCCCGGGAAATAGTCTACGAGCAGTACTTC. This encodes CSAKPREIVYEQYF.

This clonotype appeared a few times. V gene TRBV2 combines with J gene TRBJ2-5; D may be TRBD2 (7 bases). Germline V gene sequence: CDR1 SNHLY, CDR2 FYNNEI. Trimming took off 3 bases at V and 5 bases at J, with 22 bases between the two ends. The CDR3 is 17 amino acids. Here the CDR3 reads CASSEGGGWGRTETQYF. The CDR3 coding sequence is TGTGCCAGCAGTGAGGGAGGGGGGTGGGGGAGGACGGAGACCCAGTACTTC.

This clonotype has only a few counts. The V and J genes are TRBV12-3 or TRBV12-4 and TRBJ1-2, with a possible D match to TRBD1 (5 bases). V was trimmed by 3 bases and J by 7 bases, leaving 18 bases between them. CDR3 length: 15 residues. CDR3 DNA: TGTGCCAGCAGTTTTGGCAGTCAGGGAATCCGTGGCTACACCTTC. Translation gives CASSFGSQGIRGYTF.

This clonotype has more than one count but fewer than ten. The chain carries TRBV11-3 and TRBJ1-1, with D maybe TRBD1 (5 bases). Per the germline V gene, CDR1 is SGHNT and CDR2 is YENEEA. Trimming left V 1 base short and J 1 base short, with 7 bases between. This CDR3 has 14 amino acids. In DNA form, the CDR3 reads TGTGCCAGCAGCTTAGCGGGGCCGAACACTGAAGCTTTCTTT. Translation gives CASSLAGPNTEAFF.

The CDR3 loop is CASSVGTEETQYF. The CDR3 DNA is TGTGCCAGCAGCGTTGGGACCGAAGAGACCCAGTACTTC. This chain connects TRBV9 to TRBJ2-5, with D possibly called TRBD1 or TRBD2 (5 bases each). The CDR3 covers 13 residues. Germline assignment: CDR1 SGDLS and CDR2 YYNGEE. Between the trimmed V and J ends, which lost 2 bases and 3 bases, there was a span of 8 bases. Complete variable domain (other parts from reference TRBV9 and TRBJ2-5): DSGVTQTPKHLITATGQRVTLRCSPRSGDLSVYWYQQSLDQGLQFLIQYYNGEERAKGNILERFSAQQFPDLHSELNLSSLELGDSALYFCASSVGTEETQYFGPGTRLLVL.

The chain recombines TRBV5-4 with TRBJ2-5, with TRBD1 as a possible D gene (6 bases). Germline loops: CDR1 SGHNT, CDR2 YYREEE (reference sequence). The CDR3 runs 14 residues. The V gene lost 4 bases and the J gene lost 1 base, with 11 bases spanning the gap. DNA of the CDR3: TGTGCCAGCAGCCACCGGGACACCCAAGAGACCCAGTACTTC. Translation: CASSHRDTQETQYF.

This chain links TRBV28 with TRBJ2-1; D not resolved. V was clipped by 10 bases and J by 1 base, with 8 bases between them. This CDR3 spans 12 amino acids. Looked up from germline, CDR1 is MDHEN and CDR2 is SYDVKM. The CDR3 here is CATLGSYNEQFF. CDR3 DNA: TGTGCCACCTTGGGATCCTACAATGAGCAGTTCTTC.

This chain joins TRBV29-1 and TRBJ2-1, with D perhaps TRBD2 (6 bases). Germline V gives CDR1 SQVTM, CDR2 ANQGSEA. V lost 7 bases and J 10 bases, leaving 23 bases between the germline ends. The CDR3 has 14 amino acids. The CDR3 region has the DNA TGCAGCGCGGGCCGGGACCCTACCGGGAGCGAGCAGTTCTTC. Its translation is CSAGRDPTGSEQFF.

This clonotype was detected a few times. The chain recombines TRBV7-7 with TRBJ2-2, with D possibly TRBD1 on 5 matching bases. The ends were cut back, 4 bases at V and 4 bases at J, with 19 bases in the middle. This CDR3 comprises 17 residues. Germline V CDR1 and CDR2: SSHAT, FNYEAQ (reference sequence). CDR3 residues: CASSSKPIPQGTGELFF. The CDR3 DNA reads TGTGCCAGCAGCTCCAAACCCATACCCCAGGGCACCGGGGAGCTGTTTTTT.

This clonotype has only one observation. V usage is TRBV30 and J usage is TRBJ1-1; a possible D gene is TRBD1 (6 bases). The length of the CDR3 is 15 residues. Germline CDR1 reads GTSNPN; CDR2 reads SVGIG (reference sequence). V lost 8 bases to trimming and J lost 1 base, with 20 bases between them. The CDR3 loop reads CARSRDMIPNTEAFF. DNA for the CDR3: TGTGCCCGGTCCCGGGACATGATACCGAACACTGAAGCTTTCTTT.

This clonotype was detected a few times. The chain employs TRBV15 and TRBJ1-1, with 8 bases aligning to TRBD1. With V trimmed by 0 bases and J by 10 bases, 4 bases remained unmatched. The CDR3 covers 13 residues. Germline V CDR1 and CDR2: LNHNV, YYDKDF (reference sequence). This chain's CDR3 is CATSRDQGAGAFF. CDR3 coding DNA: TGTGCCACCAGCAGAGATCAGGGGGCGGGAGCTTTCTTT.

This clonotype was observed a single time. This chain links TRBV6-2 or TRBV6-3 with TRBJ1-1; no clear D gene. The CDR3 loop spans 14 amino acids. V was shortened by 7 bases and J by 0 bases, with 12 bases between the two germline ends. CDR1 MNHEY and CDR2 SVGEGT come from the germline V gene. This CDR3 reads CASNFNRMNTEAFF. The CDR3, as DNA: TGTGCCAGCAATTTTAATCGCATGAACACTGAAGCTTTCTTT.

The chain has TRBV11-2 and TRBJ1-1; 7 bases line up with TRBD1. V shed 1 base and J 0 bases; nucleotides not matched to a gene: 8. In germline, CDR1 is SGHAT, CDR2 FQNNGV. The CDR3 has 17 amino acids. CDR3 loop: CASSLGRRTGMNTEAFF. As DNA, the CDR3 is TGTGCCAGCAGCTTAGGTAGGAGGACAGGAATGAACACTGAAGCTTTCTTT.